The 29 T cell receptor beta chains presented below share a single source sample, sequenced in a study of blood T cell repertoires in COVID-19. The data were produced by immunoSEQ multiplex PCR, yet TCRdb's version contains in-frame clones alone and is incomplete. This repertoire shows 160,000 or so clones, approximately 87% found once; its top ten account for 6.6%. Sequences were obtained from PBMCs or T cells enriched from blood (not recorded which). These receptors all come from a woman in her 50s who had recovered from COVID-19.

V is TRBV5-8 and J is TRBJ2-3, with TRBD1 matching over 9 bases. The CDR3 runs 16 residues. The trim removed 4 bases at V and 4 bases at J, leaving 10 bases unmatched. Germline lookup yields CDR1 SGHTS and CDR2 YDEGEE. The DNA for the CDR3 is TGTGCCAGCAGCCCTGGGACGAGACAGGGGGCAGATACGCAGTATTTT. The encoded protein is CASSPGTRQGADTQYF.

J is TRBJ2-7 and V is TRBV18; tentative D call: TRBD1 (5 bases). This CDR3 region has 17 residues. Trimming pared 3 bases from V and 1 base from J, leaving 19 bases between. Germline V gene sequence: CDR1 KGHSH, CDR2 LQKENI. This CDR3 reads CASSPRQGPPESYEQYF. The CDR3 coding sequence is TGTGCCAGCTCACCCCGGCAGGGCCCGCCAGAATCCTACGAGCAGTACTTC. The whole variable domain, remainder taken from reference TRBV18 and TRBJ2-7, is NAGVMQNPRHLVRRRGQEARLRCSPMKGHSHVYWYRQLPEEGLKFMVYLQKENIIDESGMPKERFSAEFPKEGPSILRIQQVVRGDSAAYFCASSPRQGPPESYEQYFGPGTRLTVT.

This clone was detected a few times. The chain uses TRBV7-8 and TRBJ1-3, with D uncertain. This CDR3 comprises 14 residues. Between the trimmed V and J ends, which lost 6 bases and 3 bases, there was a span of 12 bases. Germline CDR1 and CDR2: SGHVS and FQNEAQ. DNA of the CDR3: TGTGCCAGCAGTTTTAAGGGAGGTGGAAACACCATATATTTT. The encoded protein is CASSFKGGGNTIYF.

V gene TRBV12-2 combines with J gene TRBJ1-5; the table's TRBD1 call for D was not verified on the DNA. TRBV12-2 is designated a pseudogene. The CDR3 covers 14 residues. CDR3 sequence reads: CASRLRIGDQPQHF. The CDR3 nucleotides read TGTGCAAGTCGCTTACGTATAGGGGATCAGCCCCAGCATTTT.

The genes are TRBV7-2 and TRBJ1-5, with D perhaps TRBD1 (5 bases). The length of the CDR3 is 16 residues. Looked up from germline, CDR1 is SGHTA and CDR2 is FQGNSA. Between the trimmed V and J ends, which lost 2 bases and 7 bases, there was a span of 18 bases. The CDR3 sequence: CASSLYVGQGGQPQHF. Here the CDR3 DNA reads TGTGCCAGCAGCTTATATGTAGGGCAGGGCGGCCAGCCCCAGCATTTT.

The chain carries TRBV5-1 and TRBJ2-3; D may be TRBD2 (7 bases). This CDR3 is built from 15 residues. The V and J ends lost 4 bases and 5 bases respectively, with 17 bases between them. Germline lookup yields CDR1 SGHRS and CDR2 YFSETQ. The CDR3 is CASSTRGGQKDTQYF. Here the CDR3 DNA reads TGCGCCAGCAGCACAAGGGGGGGACAAAAAGATACGCAGTATTTT.

This clone came up once. The chain recombines TRBV5-1 with TRBJ1-1; D may be TRBD1 (5 bases). Germline values: CDR1 SGHRS, CDR2 YFSETQ. The V gene lost 4 bases and the J gene lost 0 bases, with 22 bases spanning the gap. The CDR3 has 18 amino acids. The CDR3, as DNA: TGCGCCAGCAGCCCCGACAGTTCGCCATCCTTCATGAACACTGAAGCTTTCTTT. It is translated as CASSPDSSPSFMNTEAFF. Supplemented by reference TRBV5-1 and TRBJ1-1, the full variable domain reads KAGVTQTPRYLIKTRGQQVTLSCSPISGHRSVSWYQQTPGQGLQFLFEYFSETQRNKGNFPGRFSGRQFSNSRSEMNVSTLELGDSALYLCASSPDSSPSFMNTEAFFGQGTRLTVV.

The V gene is TRBV19, the J gene TRBJ1-5; 7 nucleotides match TRBD1. Germline V lookup: CDR1 LNHDA, CDR2 SQIVND (reference sequence). The CDR3 has 16 residues. J gave up 1 base and V 6 bases, and 9 bases lay outside the gene matches. CDR3 DNA sequence: TGTGCCAGTAGGGCTTCGACAGGGAGGAGCAATCAGCCCCAGCATTTT. Its protein product is CASRASTGRSNQPQHF.

This sequence joins TRBV4-3 and TRBJ1-2; D is perhaps TRBD1 (5 bases). This CDR3 comprises 15 residues. Germline loops: CDR1 LGHNA, CDR2 YSLEER. Between the trimmed V and J ends, which lost 1 base and 4 bases, there was a span of 13 bases. CDR3 loop: CASSQGGGIGYGYTF. The CDR3 DNA follows: TGCGCCAGCAGCCAAGGTGGGGGGATCGGCTATGGCTACACCTTC.

The rearrangement uses TRBV18 and TRBJ1-1; possibly TRBD1 for D (5 bases). This CDR3 has 13 residues. CDR1 and CDR2 from the germline V gene are KGHSH and LQKENI. With 6 bases removed from V and 0 bases from J, the gap between germline ends came to 8 bases. The CDR3 coding sequence is TGTGCCAGCTCGGAGGGGTTGAACACTGAAGCTTTCTTT. Amino acids: CASSEGLNTEAFF.

The chain combines TRBV5-6 with TRBJ2-2; TRBD2 might be the D (5 bases). The CDR3 has 16 residues. V lost 4 bases to trimming and J lost 0 bases, with 13 bases between them. Germline lookup yields CDR1 SGHDT and CDR2 YYEEEE. The DNA for the CDR3 is TGTGCCAGCAGCCCTAGGACTGGCGCGAACACCGGGGAGCTGTTTTTT. Its protein is CASSPRTGANTGELFF. Together with reference TRBV5-6 and TRBJ2-2, the CDR3 gives the full variable domain: DAGVTQSPTHLIKTRGQQVTLRCSPKSGHDTVSWYQQALGQGPQFIFQYYEEEERQRGNFPDRFSGHQFPNYSSELNVNALLLGDSALYLCASSPRTGANTGELFFGEGSRLTVL.

This chain links TRBV14 with TRBJ2-7, with 9 bases lining up with TRBD2. The V segment lost 4 bases and the J segment 2 bases; nucleotides outside the gene matches: 6. Germline CDR1 is SGHDN and CDR2 is FVKESK. This CDR3 has 15 residues. The CDR3 here is CASSLLAGDTYEQYF. CDR3 nucleotide sequence: TGTGCCAGCAGCCTACTAGCGGGCGATACCTACGAGCAGTACTTC.

The gene calls are TRBV30 and TRBJ2-5; 9 nucleotides align to TRBD2. The junction had 8 bases not matched to a gene; V was cut back by 5 bases and J by 7 bases. Germline CDR1 and CDR2: GTSNPN and SVGIG (reference sequence). This CDR3 contains 13 residues. DNA of the CDR3: TGTGCCTGGTTTGGCGGGGGGGCGTTGACCCAGTACTTC. As protein: CAWFGGGALTQYF.

The table lists this clone with a count of one. The CDR3 DNA follows: TGTGCCACCAGCAGAGATATAGATACGCAGTATTTT. This codes for CATSRDIDTQYF. This chain joins TRBV15 and TRBJ2-3, with D unresolved. In germline, CDR1 is LNHNV, CDR2 YYDKDF (reference sequence). This CDR3 has 12 amino acids. Trimming shortened V by 0 bases and J by 5 bases, and 3 bases separated the two germline ends.

The rearrangement uses TRBV2 and TRBJ1-2; possible D gene TRBD1, 5 bases. In germline, CDR1 is SNHLY, CDR2 FYNNEI. V dropped 2 bases and J dropped 8 bases, with 12 bases sitting between them. CDR3 length equals 13 residues. In nucleotides, the CDR3 is TGTGCCAGCAGTGAAAGGGGATCGGGCGGCTACACCTTC. It translates to CASSERGSGGYTF.

The V call is TRBV12-3 or TRBV12-4, the J call TRBJ2-2; 7 bases align to TRBD1. CDR3 length: 13 amino acids. J lost 9 bases, V lost 3 bases, and 4 bases had no gene match. The CDR3 region is CASSFAGGRELFF. The DNA for the CDR3 is TGTGCCAGCAGTTTCGCAGGGGGACGGGAGCTGTTTTTT.

This sequence joins TRBV7-2 and TRBJ1-5; 9 nucleotides match TRBD1. This CDR3 has 16 residues. Germline CDR1 SGHTA, CDR2 FQGNSA. The V gene end was trimmed by 0 bases and the J gene end by 7 bases; junction bases not matched to a gene: 7. The CDR3 DNA sequence: TGTGCCAGCAGCTTAGCAACCGGGACAGGGCACCAGCCCCAGCATTTT. Its protein product is CASSLATGTGHQPQHF.

The CDR3 nucleotides read TGCGCCAGCAGCTATGAACAGGCCTACGAGCAGTACTTC. Encoded protein: CASSYEQAYEQYF. This rearrangement joins TRBV5-1 to TRBJ2-7; D is possibly TRBD1 (5 bases). V was pared by 3 bases and J by 2 bases, with 9 bases between. From germline, CDR1 is SGHRS and CDR2 YFSETQ. This CDR3 has 13 residues.

The chain is built from TRBV27 and TRBJ2-5; 8 bases align to TRBD1. This CDR3 has 16 amino acids. The J segment lost 4 bases and the V segment lost 4 bases, leaving 11 bases of the junction unmatched. Germline lookup yields CDR1 MNHEY and CDR2 SMNVEV (reference sequence). In nucleotides, the CDR3 is TGTGCCAGCAGTTACTCCCCAGGACAGGGTCTAGAGACCCAGTACTTC. Protein sequence: CASSYSPGQGLETQYF.

V and J are TRBV7-9 and TRBJ2-1; 8 bases are a match to TRBD1. CDR1 is SEHNR and CDR2 is FQNEAQ in the germline V gene (reference sequence). The CDR3 covers 15 residues. The V segment lost 5 bases and the J segment 9 bases; nucleotides outside the gene matches: 12. DNA of the CDR3: TGTGCCAGCAGCCTTACCAGGGGGCGCGAGGCTGAGCAGTTCTTC. Amino acids: CASSLTRGREAEQFF. Drawing the rest from reference TRBV7-9 and TRBJ2-1, the complete variable domain is DTGVSQNPRHKITKRGQNVTFRCDPISEHNRLYWYRQTLGQGPEFLTYFQNEAQLEKSRLLSDRFSAERPKGSFSTLEIQRTEQGDSAMYLCASSLTRGREAEQFFGPGTRLTVL.

Details on this clone: The junction differs from germline at one of its ends, possibly a read error. V gene TRBV7-7 combines with J gene TRBJ2-3, with 9 positions matching TRBD2. This CDR3 has 18 residues. Germline V gene data show CDR1 as SSHAT and CDR2 as FNYEAQ (reference sequence). CDR3 DNA: TGTGCTAGCAGCTTAGCCCCGACTAGCGGAGCTAGCACAGATACGCAGTATTTT. Translated, it gives CASSLAPTSGASTDTQYF. The whole variable domain, filled in from reference TRBV7-7 and TRBJ2-3, reads GAGVSQSPRYKVTKRGQDVTLRCDPISSHATLYWYQQALGQGPEFLTYFNYEAQPDKSGLPSDRFSAERPEGSISTLTIQRTEQRDSAMYRCASSLAPTSGASTDTQYFGPGTRLTVL.

The chain recombines TRBV12-3 or TRBV12-4 with TRBJ2-5; D unresolved. Trimming removed 6 bases from V and 2 bases from J, with 10 bases in between. The CDR3 is 13 residues long. CDR3 coding DNA: TGTGCCAGCAGCTACACCAGGCAAGAGACCCAGTACTTC. This gives the protein CASSYTRQETQYF.

The genes are TRBV5-1 and TRBJ1-4, with no clear D. CDR3 length: 14 amino acids. Per the germline V gene, CDR1 is SGHRS and CDR2 is YFSETQ. Trimming left V 3 bases short and J 4 bases short, with 10 bases between. CDR3 sequence (DNA): TGCGCCAGCAGCTGGGAGGGAAGTAATGAAAAACTGTTTTTT. Translated, it gives CASSWEGSNEKLFF.

The DNA for the CDR3 is TGTGCCAGCAGTGAAGAAGCCACTCAGGGGACCCAGTACTTC. The encoded protein is CASSEEATQGTQYF. The V call is TRBV2, the J call TRBJ2-5; D perhaps matches TRBD1 (5 bases). In germline, CDR1 is SNHLY, CDR2 FYNNEI. The CDR3 extends over 14 amino acids. Trimming stripped 1 base from V and 7 bases from J, with 13 bases between. Variable domain in full (rest from reference TRBV2 and TRBJ2-5): EPEVTQTPSHQVTQMGQEVILRCVPISNHLYFYWYRQILGQKVEFLVSFYNNEISEKSEIFDDQFSVERPDGSNFTLKIRSTKLEDSAMYFCASSEEATQGTQYFGPGTRLLVL.

The chain's CDR3 is CSVSRNTGELFF. The CDR3 DNA reads as TGCAGCGTTTCTAGGAACACCGGGGAGCTGTTTTTT. The rearrangement links TRBV29-1 to TRBJ2-2; D is undetermined. The CDR3 sequence is 12 residues long. Germline V gene data show CDR1 as SQVTM and CDR2 as ANQGSEA. V was trimmed by 5 bases and J by 1 base, leaving 5 bases between them.

CDR3 sequence reads: CASSRGQAEKLFF. CDR3 nucleotides: TGTGCCAGCAGCAGAGGACAGGCTGAAAAACTGTTTTTT. This chain uses TRBV9 with TRBJ1-4, with 7 bases lining up with TRBD1. The CDR3 loop spans 13 amino acids. CDR1 is SGDLS, CDR2 YYNGEE, per germline. Unmatched junction bases numbered 4, after V lost 4 bases and J lost 7 bases.

This chain connects TRBV7-9 to TRBJ1-2; the match to TRBD1 covers 10 bases. V trimming: 1 base; J trimming: 7 bases; junction bases outside the gene matches: 6. The germline V gene has CDR1 SEHNR and CDR2 FQNEAQ (reference sequence). The CDR3 runs 15 residues. The CDR3: CASSLGQGASGGYTF. In DNA, the CDR3 is TGTGCCAGCAGCTTAGGACAGGGGGCGAGTGGTGGCTACACCTTC.

The chain recombines TRBV7-6 with TRBJ1-3; no definite D call. The germline V gene encodes CDR1 SGHVS and CDR2 FNYEAQ. This CDR3 spans 16 amino acids. Trimming shortened V by 3 bases and J by 4 bases, and 16 bases separated the two germline ends. The CDR3 DNA follows: TGTGCCAGCAGCTTTACGCGACCCGGGGAAGGAAACACCATATATTTT. It translates to CASSFTRPGEGNTIYF.

The chain recombines TRBV3-1 (or the pseudogene TRBV3-2) with TRBJ1-1; D perhaps matches TRBD1 (6 bases). This CDR3 is 15 amino acids long. The V and J ends lost 4 bases and 1 base respectively, with 13 bases between them. CDR1 and CDR2 from the germline V gene are LGHDT and YNNKEL (reference sequence). This CDR3 is CASSLGVGGNTEAFF. The CDR3 DNA sequence: TGTGCCAGCAGCCTCGGAGTAGGGGGGAACACTGAAGCTTTCTTT.